Sequencing of this TCR beta chain was carried out in a study of PD-L1 blockade in urothelial cancer. Across the whole study: Analysis of blood occurred 3 weeks (second dose) and 6 weeks after treatment start.

Indicated time point: pretreatment peripheral blood. Locally advanced or metastatic urothelial carcinoma was present in patients. Sample numbers ranged from 1 to 8 per patient, encompassing pretreatment and on-treatment collections. Every PCR was spiked with synthetic TCR analog templates. The data were produced by immunoSEQ multiplex PCR, yet TCRdb's version contains in-frame clones alone and is incomplete. The sample includes roughly 63,000 clones, around 86% of them seen just once. With 4 bases removed from V and 5 bases from J, the gap between germline ends came to 13 bases. The V gene's germline CDR1 is SGHKS and CDR2 YYEKEE (reference sequence). This CDR3 spans 13 amino acids.

The sample here was PBMCs, taken around atezolizumab (anti-PD-L1) treatment. This receptor was identified in a man aged 65-85 years with urothelial cancer. The chain joins TRBV5-5 to TRBJ2-7, with a weak D call TRBD1 (6 bases). The CDR3 DNA reads as TGTGCCAGCAGCCTCCCCAGGGGCCACGAGCAGTACTTC. It yields the protein CASSLPRGHEQYF.